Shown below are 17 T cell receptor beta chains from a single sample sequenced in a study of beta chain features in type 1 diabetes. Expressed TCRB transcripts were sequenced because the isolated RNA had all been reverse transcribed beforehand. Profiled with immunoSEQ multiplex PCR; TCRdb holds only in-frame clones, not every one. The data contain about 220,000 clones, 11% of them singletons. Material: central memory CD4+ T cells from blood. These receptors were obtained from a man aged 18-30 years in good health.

This CDR3 reads CASSSGLAGRETQYF. CDR3 nucleotides: TGTGCCAGCAGCTCCGGACTAGCAGGACGAGAGACCCAGTACTTC. The J gene is TRBJ2-5, the V gene TRBV5-6; 8 bases align to TRBD2. This CDR3 is 15 amino acids long. Trimming cost V 3 bases and J 4 bases; bases outside gene matches: 8. The germline gives CDR1 SGHDT, CDR2 YYEEEE.

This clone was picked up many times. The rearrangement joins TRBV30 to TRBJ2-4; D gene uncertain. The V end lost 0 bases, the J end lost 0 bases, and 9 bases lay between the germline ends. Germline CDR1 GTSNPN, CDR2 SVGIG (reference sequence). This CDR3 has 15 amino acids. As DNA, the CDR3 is TGTGCCTGGAGTGTCCTTGAGTTAGCCAAAAACATTCAGTACTTC. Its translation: CAWSVLELAKNIQYF.

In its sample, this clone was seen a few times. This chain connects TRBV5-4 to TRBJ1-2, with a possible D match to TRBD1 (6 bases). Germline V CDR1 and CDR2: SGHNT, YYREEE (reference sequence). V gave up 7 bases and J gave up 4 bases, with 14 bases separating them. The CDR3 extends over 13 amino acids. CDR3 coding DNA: TGTGCCAGCCGCGTGGGGGGCACCTATGGCTACACCTTC. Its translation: CASRVGGTYGYTF.

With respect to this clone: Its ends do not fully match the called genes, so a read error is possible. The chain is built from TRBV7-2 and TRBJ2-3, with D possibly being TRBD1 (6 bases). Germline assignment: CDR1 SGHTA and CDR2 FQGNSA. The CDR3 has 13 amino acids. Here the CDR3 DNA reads TGTGCCAGCAGCTTCGGACAGAGTTTTACCCCCGCTTTT. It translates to CASSFGQSFTPAF.

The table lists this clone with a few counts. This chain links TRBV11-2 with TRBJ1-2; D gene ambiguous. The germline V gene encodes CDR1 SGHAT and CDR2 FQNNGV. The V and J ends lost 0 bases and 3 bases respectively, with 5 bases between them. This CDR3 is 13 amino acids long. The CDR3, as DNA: TGTGCCAGCAGCTTAGATTTTTACTATGGCTACACCTTC. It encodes CASSLDFYYGYTF.

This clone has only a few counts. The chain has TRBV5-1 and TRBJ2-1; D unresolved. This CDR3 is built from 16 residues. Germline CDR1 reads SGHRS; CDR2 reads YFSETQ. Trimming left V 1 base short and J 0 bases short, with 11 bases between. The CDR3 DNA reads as TGCGCCAGCAGCTTGTCGGTAGCCAGCTCCTACAATGAGCAGTTCTTC. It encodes CASSLSVASSYNEQFF.

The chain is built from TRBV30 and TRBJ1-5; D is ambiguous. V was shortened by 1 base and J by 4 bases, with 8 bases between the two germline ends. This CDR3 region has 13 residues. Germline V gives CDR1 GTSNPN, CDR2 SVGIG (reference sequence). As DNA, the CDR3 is TGTGCCTGGAGTGCTCGGACTAATCAGCCCCAGCATTTT. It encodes CAWSARTNQPQHF.

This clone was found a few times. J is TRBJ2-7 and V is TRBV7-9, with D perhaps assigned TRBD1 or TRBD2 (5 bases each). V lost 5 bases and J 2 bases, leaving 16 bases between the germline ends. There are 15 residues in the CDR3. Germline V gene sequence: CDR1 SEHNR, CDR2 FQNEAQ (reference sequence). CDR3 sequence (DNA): TGTGCCAGCAGCCCTTACCGGGACGGCACCTACGAGCAGTACTTC. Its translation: CASSPYRDGTYEQYF.

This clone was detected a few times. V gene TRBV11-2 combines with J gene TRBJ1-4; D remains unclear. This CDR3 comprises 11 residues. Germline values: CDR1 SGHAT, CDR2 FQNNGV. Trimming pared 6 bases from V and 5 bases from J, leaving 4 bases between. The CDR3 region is CASRLNEKLFF. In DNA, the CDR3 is TGTGCCAGCAGGTTAAATGAAAAACTGTTTTTT. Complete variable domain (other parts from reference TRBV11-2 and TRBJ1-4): EAGVAQSPRYKIIEKRQSVAFWCNPISGHATLYWYQQILGQGPKLLIQFQNNGVVDDSQLPKDRFSAERLKGVDSTLKIQPAKLEDSAVYLCASRLNEKLFFGSGTQLSVL.

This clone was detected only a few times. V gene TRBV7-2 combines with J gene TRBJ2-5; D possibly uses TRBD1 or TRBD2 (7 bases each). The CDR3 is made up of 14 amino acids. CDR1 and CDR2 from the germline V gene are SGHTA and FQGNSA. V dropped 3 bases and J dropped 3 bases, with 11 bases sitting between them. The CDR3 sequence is CASSFRGREETQYF. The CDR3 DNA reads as TGTGCCAGCAGCTTCAGGGGGAGGGAAGAGACCCAGTACTTC.

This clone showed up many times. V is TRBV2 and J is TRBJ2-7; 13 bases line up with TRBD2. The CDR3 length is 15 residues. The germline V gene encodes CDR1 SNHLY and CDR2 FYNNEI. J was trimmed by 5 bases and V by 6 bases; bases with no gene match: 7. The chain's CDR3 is CASRIRTSGSNEQYF. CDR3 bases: TGTGCCAGCAGGATTCGGACTAGCGGGAGCAACGAGCAGTACTTC. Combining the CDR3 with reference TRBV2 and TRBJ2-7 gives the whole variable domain EPEVTQTPSHQVTQMGQEVILRCVPISNHLYFYWYRQILGQKVEFLVSFYNNEISEKSEIFDDQFSVERPDGSNFTLKIRSTKLEDSAMYFCASRIRTSGSNEQYFGPGTRLTVT.

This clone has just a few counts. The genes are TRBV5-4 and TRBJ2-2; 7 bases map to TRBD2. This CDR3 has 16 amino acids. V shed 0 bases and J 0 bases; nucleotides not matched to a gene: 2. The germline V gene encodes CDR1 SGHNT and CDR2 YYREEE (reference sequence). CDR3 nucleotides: TGTGCCAGCAGCTTGGACGGACTAGCGAACACCGGGGAGCTGTTTTTT. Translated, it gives CASSLDGLANTGELFF.

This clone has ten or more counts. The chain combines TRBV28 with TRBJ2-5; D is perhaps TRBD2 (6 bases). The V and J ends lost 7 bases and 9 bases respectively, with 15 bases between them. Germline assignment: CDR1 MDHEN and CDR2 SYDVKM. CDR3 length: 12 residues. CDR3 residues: CASTSAREAQYF. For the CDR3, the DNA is TGTGCCAGCACCTCTGCCAGGGAGGCCCAGTACTTC.

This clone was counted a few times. The CDR3 is CASSLLATSTTGELFF. The CDR3 bases are TGCGCCAGCAGCTTGTTGGCGACCTCAACCACCGGGGAGCTGTTTTTT. The chain is built from TRBV5-1 and TRBJ2-2; D is ambiguous. V gave up 1 base and J gave up 4 bases, with 14 bases separating them. The CDR3 consists of 16 residues. CDR1 and CDR2 from the germline V gene are SGHRS and YFSETQ.

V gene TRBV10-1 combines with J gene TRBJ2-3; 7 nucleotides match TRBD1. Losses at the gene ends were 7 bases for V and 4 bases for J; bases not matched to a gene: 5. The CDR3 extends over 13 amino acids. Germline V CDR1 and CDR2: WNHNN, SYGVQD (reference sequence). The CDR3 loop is CASKAGGSDTQYF. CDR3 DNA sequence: TGCGCCAGCAAAGCAGGGGGATCAGATACGCAGTATTTT.

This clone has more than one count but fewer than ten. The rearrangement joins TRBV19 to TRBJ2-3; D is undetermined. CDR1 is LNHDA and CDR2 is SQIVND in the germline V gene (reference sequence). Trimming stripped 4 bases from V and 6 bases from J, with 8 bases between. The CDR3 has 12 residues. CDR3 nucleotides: TGTGCCAGTAGTACCTCACGGGATACGCAGTATTTT. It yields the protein CASSTSRDTQYF.

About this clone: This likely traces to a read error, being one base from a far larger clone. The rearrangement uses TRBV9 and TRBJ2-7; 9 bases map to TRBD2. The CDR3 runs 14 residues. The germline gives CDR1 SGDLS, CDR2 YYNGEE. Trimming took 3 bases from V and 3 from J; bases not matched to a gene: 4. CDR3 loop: CASSGGSGSYEQYF. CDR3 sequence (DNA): TGTGCCAGCAGCGGGGGTAGCGGGAGCTACGAGCAGTACTTC.